The 32 T cell receptor beta chains reported below all come from one sample, sequenced in a study of shared clonotypes between healthy human individuals. Profiling relied on immunoSEQ multiplex PCR, and the TCRdb table lists in-frame clones only, not all of them. The data contain roughly 380,000 clones, about 97% of them seen just once; the ten biggest clones take up around 0.3%. Sequenced input: memory CD8+ T cells sorted from blood. As to subset: CD45RO+ cells pooled with CCR7-negative TemRA cells. These receptors were collected from a man aged 25-45 years in good health.

The rearrangement links TRBV27 to TRBJ1-2, with TRBD1 matching over 10 bases. Germline lookup yields CDR1 MNHEY and CDR2 SMNVEV (reference sequence). This CDR3 has 15 residues. V lost 5 bases and J lost 2; bases outside the gene matches: 5. DNA for the CDR3: TGTGCCAGCAGTCCTCGACAGGGGGCGAACTATGGCTACACCTTC. Its translation: CASSPRQGANYGYTF.

The chain combines TRBV7-9 with TRBJ1-4; perhaps TRBD1 as D (5 bases). This CDR3 contains 14 residues. The V end lost 3 bases, the J end lost 7 bases, and 12 bases lay between the germline ends. Germline-derived CDR1 and CDR2 are SEHNR and FQNEAQ (reference sequence). As DNA, the CDR3 is TGTGCCAGCAGCTTGTACAGTGGGACTGAAAAACTGTTTTTT. Protein sequence: CASSLYSGTEKLFF.

The V gene is TRBV7-6, the J gene TRBJ2-1, with TRBD2 as a possible D gene (5 bases). CDR1 is SGHVS, CDR2 FNYEAQ, per germline. This CDR3 is built from 13 residues. V lost 3 bases and J 15 bases, leaving 18 bases between the germline ends. The DNA for the CDR3 is TGTGCCAGCAGCTTGGGCCAGTCCGCGGGCCCGTTCTTC. Amino acids: CASSLGQSAGPFF.

The chain is built from TRBV28 and TRBJ1-2; 7 nucleotides align to TRBD1. This CDR3 contains 14 residues. From germline, CDR1 is MDHEN and CDR2 SYDVKM. Trimming at V came to 3 bases and at J to 8 bases, leaving 9 bases not matched to a gene. This CDR3 is CASSLNRGLLGYTF. The CDR3 DNA reads TGTGCCAGCAGTTTGAACAGGGGCCTATTAGGCTACACCTTC.

This clone was observed once. This chain links TRBV7-2 with TRBJ1-1; weak D call: TRBD1 (5 bases). This CDR3 contains 12 residues. Deletions cut 2 bases from V and 8 bases from J, with 9 bases between. Germline lookup yields CDR1 SGHTA and CDR2 FQGNSA. CDR3 in amino acids: CASSLSGSEAFF. CDR3 nucleotide sequence: TGTGCCAGCAGCTTATCAGGGTCAGAAGCTTTCTTT. The complete variable domain, with remaining parts taken from reference TRBV7-2 and TRBJ1-1, reads GAGVSQSPSNKVTEKGKDVELRCDPISGHTALYWYRQSLGQGLEFLIYFQGNSAPDKSGLPSDRFSAERTGGSVSTLTIQRTQQEDSAVYLCASSLSGSEAFFGQGTRLTVV.

The chain couples TRBV9 to TRBJ1-1; 10 nucleotides line up with TRBD1. Germline V gene sequence: CDR1 SGDLS, CDR2 YYNGEE. The CDR3 sequence is 14 residues long. The trim removed 0 bases at V and 6 bases at J, leaving 2 bases unmatched. The CDR3 DNA reads as TGTGCCAGCAGCGTAGTAGGACAGGGGGCTGAAGCTTTCTTT. Its translation: CASSVVGQGAEAFF.

This clone came up once. The rearrangement links TRBV19 to TRBJ2-4; 11 bases are shared with TRBD2. The CDR3 totals 19 residues. Germline CDR1 and CDR2: LNHDA and SQIVND (reference sequence). V dropped 3 bases and J dropped 0; count of bases not matched to a gene: 10. CDR3 in amino acids: CASSIEGSGRAGAKNIQYF. The CDR3 DNA reads TGTGCCAGTAGTATCGAAGGTAGCGGGAGGGCCGGAGCCAAAAACATTCAGTACTTC. Drawing the rest from reference TRBV19 and TRBJ2-4, the complete variable domain is DGGITQSPKYLFRKEGQNVTLSCEQNLNHDAMYWYRQDPGQGLRLIYYSQIVNDFQKGDIAEGYSVSREKKESFPLTVTSAQKNPTAFYLCASSIEGSGRAGAKNIQYFGAGTRLSVL.

V is TRBV6-1 and J is TRBJ2-3; D gene uncertain. CDR3 length: 14 residues. In germline, CDR1 is MNHNS, CDR2 SASEGT. V lost 8 bases and J 0 bases, leaving 12 bases between the germline ends. DNA of the CDR3: TGTGCCAGCGTAGCAACTGCGAGCACAGATACGCAGTATTTT. Translating it yields CASVATASTDTQYF.

On this clone itself: The same CDR3 arises from other DNA sequences in this sample as well. The chain has TRBV18 and TRBJ2-3, with D unresolved. The CDR3 is 11 amino acids. Germline V CDR1 and CDR2: KGHSH, LQKENI. The ends were cut back, 5 bases at V and 2 bases at J, with 2 bases in the middle. The CDR3 DNA reads as TGTGCCAGCTCATACACAGATACGCAGTATTTT. It specifies CASSYTDTQYF.

Of note for this clone: Other DNA sequences within the sample encode an identical CDR3. This rearrangement joins TRBV5-1 to TRBJ1-5, with D possibly matching TRBD1 (6 bases). The CDR3 sequence is 14 residues long. V dropped 0 bases and J dropped 2 bases, with 6 bases sitting between them. Germline values: CDR1 SGHRS, CDR2 YFSETQ. The CDR3 DNA sequence: TGCGCCAGCAGCTTGGGGACAGGCAATCAGCCCCAGCATTTT. Translated, it gives CASSLGTGNQPQHF.

The CDR3 here is CASSLDRRGGSYEQYF. The CDR3 DNA sequence: TGTGCCAGCAGCTTAGACCGGCGGGGCGGCTCCTACGAGCAGTACTTC. The gene calls are TRBV11-2 and TRBJ2-7, with D perhaps matching TRBD2 (6 bases). CDR3 length: 16 amino acids. The V end lost 0 bases, the J end lost 0 bases, and 12 bases lay between the germline ends. In germline, CDR1 is SGHAT, CDR2 FQNNGV.

The count of this clone is one. J is TRBJ1-4 and V is TRBV5-8; 7 nucleotides match TRBD1. The CDR3 contains 18 residues. Germline V gene lookup returns CDR1 SGHTS and CDR2 YDEGEE. Trimming cost V 2 bases and J 7 bases; bases outside gene matches: 17. CDR3 DNA: TGTGCCAGCAGCTTATCCCGCACGACAGGGTTTAATACTGAAAAACTGTTTTTT. As protein: CASSLSRTTGFNTEKLFF.

The chain uses TRBV28 and TRBJ2-1; 7 positions match TRBD1. Germline V gives CDR1 MDHEN, CDR2 SYDVKM. The CDR3 runs to 15 residues. V dropped 4 bases and J dropped 9; count of bases not matched to a gene: 12. As DNA, the CDR3 is TGTGCCAGCAGTTACAGGGGTCAAACAATCGGTGAGCAGTTCTTC. Amino acids: CASSYRGQTIGEQFF.

The genes are TRBV5-1 and TRBJ2-3, with TRBD2 identical over 7 bases. CDR1 SGHRS and CDR2 YFSETQ come from the germline V gene. This CDR3 is 16 amino acids long. V trimming: 1 base; J trimming: 3 bases; junction bases outside the gene matches: 8. The CDR3 loop is CASSLYRGGDTDTQYF. Here the CDR3 DNA reads TGCGCCAGCAGCTTGTATCGGGGAGGGGATACAGATACGCAGTATTTT.

The chain recombines TRBV11-3 with TRBJ2-1; TRBD2 agrees at 14 bases. Germline V gene sequence: CDR1 SGHNT, CDR2 YENEEA. The CDR3 has 15 residues. Trimming cost V 3 bases and J 8 bases; bases outside gene matches: 3. CDR3 amino acids: CASSLTSGRAHEQFF. The CDR3, as DNA: TGTGCCAGCAGCTTGACTAGCGGGAGGGCCCATGAGCAGTTCTTC.

The chain couples TRBV19 to TRBJ2-3; no reliable D call. V lost 3 bases to trimming and J lost 0 bases, with 13 bases between them. CDR3 size: 16 residues. Per the germline V gene, CDR1 is LNHDA and CDR2 is SQIVND (reference sequence). The CDR3 loop reads CASSMRLGYSTDTQYF. Written as DNA, the CDR3 is TGTGCCAGTAGTATGAGGTTAGGCTATAGCACAGATACGCAGTATTTT.

The chain recombines TRBV4-1 with TRBJ2-1; 12 bases match TRBD2. The trim removed 1 base at V and 0 bases at J, leaving 16 bases unmatched. This CDR3 is built from 22 residues. Germline V gives CDR1 MGHRA, CDR2 YSYEKL. The CDR3 loop is CASSQGSPLAGGPTRSYNEQFF. The CDR3 DNA follows: TGCGCCAGCAGCCAAGGGTCCCCTCTAGCGGGAGGGCCAACCCGCTCCTACAATGAGCAGTTCTTC.

The rearrangement links TRBV5-3 to TRBJ2-3; a possible D gene is TRBD1 (6 bases). TRBV5-3 qualifies as an ORF whose function is uncertain. Trimming took off 3 bases at V and 4 bases at J, with 15 bases between the two ends. The CDR3 totals 15 residues. For the CDR3, the DNA is TGTGCCAGAAGCTGGGGGCGAGTAGACGCAGATACGCAGTATTTT. Translating it yields CARSWGRVDADTQYF.

This chain joins TRBV7-3 and TRBJ2-7, with 7 bases that match TRBD2. CDR1 SGHTA and CDR2 FQGTGA come from the germline V gene. V lost 5 bases to trimming and J lost 5 bases; unmatched junction nucleotides: 12. CDR3 size: 15 residues. Written as DNA, the CDR3 is TGTGCCAGCAGCCCCCCGACTAGCCGAGCCCACGAGCAGTACTTC. It is translated as CASSPPTSRAHEQYF. Using reference TRBV7-3 and TRBJ2-7 for the parts outside the CDR3, the full variable domain is GAGVSQTPSNKVTEKGKYVELRCDPISGHTALYWYRQSLGQGPEFLIYFQGTGAADDSGLPNDRFFAVRPEGSVSTLKIQRTERGDSAVYLCASSPPTSRAHEQYFGPGTRLTVT.

The J gene is TRBJ1-6, the V gene TRBV10-3, with D hard to call. This CDR3 is 11 amino acids long. Trimming took 2 bases from V and 7 from J, leaving 0 bases between them. Germline CDR1 reads ENHRY; CDR2 reads SYGVKD. CDR3 sequence (DNA): TGTGCCATCAGTGAGAATTCACCCCTCCACTTT. It specifies CAISENSPLHF.

The J gene is TRBJ2-7, the V gene TRBV4-2; TRBD2 matches 10 bases. CDR1 LGHNA and CDR2 YNFKEQ come from the germline V gene. CDR3 length: 14 amino acids. After removal of 5 bases from V and 2 bases from J, the junction contained 3 bases not matched to a gene. The CDR3 here is CASSTSGEPYEQYF. The CDR3 DNA is TGTGCCAGCAGCACTAGCGGGGAACCCTACGAGCAGTACTTC.

The chain couples TRBV9 to TRBJ2-4; weak D call: TRBD2 (5 bases). V gave up 4 bases and J gave up 0 bases, with 14 bases separating them. Germline values: CDR1 SGDLS, CDR2 YYNGEE. The CDR3 runs 16 residues. CDR3 DNA sequence: TGTGCCAGCAGCTCAGGAGGATTTTTAGCCAAAAACATTCAGTACTTC. Amino acids: CASSSGGFLAKNIQYF.

This chain joins TRBV7-9 and TRBJ1-1; tentative D call: TRBD1 (6 bases). Germline V gene sequence: CDR1 SEHNR, CDR2 FQNEAQ (reference sequence). Trimming stripped 1 base from V and 11 bases from J, with 14 bases between. The CDR3 sequence is 13 residues long. The CDR3 DNA reads as TGTGCCAGCAGCTTAGTAGGGACAATGCACGCTTTCTTT. Its translation: CASSLVGTMHAFF.

The chain carries TRBV11-2 and TRBJ2-7, with 7 bases identical to TRBD1. CDR1 SGHAT and CDR2 FQNNGV come from the germline V gene. Trimming removed 3 bases from V and 2 bases from J; junction bases left unmatched: 4. CDR3 length: 14 residues. This CDR3 is CASSFGDRAYEQYF. The CDR3 bases are TGTGCCAGCAGCTTCGGCGACAGGGCCTACGAGCAGTACTTC. Filled out from reference TRBV11-2 and TRBJ2-7, the complete variable domain reads EAGVAQSPRYKIIEKRQSVAFWCNPISGHATLYWYQQILGQGPKLLIQFQNNGVVDDSQLPKDRFSAERLKGVDSTLKIQPAKLEDSAVYLCASSFGDRAYEQYFGPGTRLTVT.

The chain uses TRBV7-2 and TRBJ2-5; no clear D gene. Looked up from germline, CDR1 is SGHTA and CDR2 is FQGNSA. V gave up 6 bases and J gave up 5 bases, with 10 bases separating them. This CDR3 has 12 amino acids. The CDR3 here is CASSPREETQYF. The CDR3, as DNA: TGTGCCAGCAGTCCTCGAGAGGAGACCCAGTACTTC.

The CDR3 is CASRGTLPEAFF. The CDR3, as DNA: TGTGCCAGCCGAGGGACCCTCCCGGAAGCTTTCTTT. The chain has TRBV12-1 and TRBJ1-1. TRBV12-1 is flagged as a pseudogene. The CDR3 is 12 residues long.

CDR3 bases: TGCGCCAGCAGCTTGAATTTAGGGACGGCCAATGAGCAGTTCTTC. Translation gives CASSLNLGTANEQFF. The rearrangement joins TRBV5-1 to TRBJ2-1; D tentatively reads TRBD1 or TRBD2 (5 bases each). Looked up from germline, CDR1 is SGHRS and CDR2 is YFSETQ. V was shortened by 1 base and J by 6 bases, with 14 bases between the two germline ends. The CDR3 loop spans 15 amino acids.

This chain connects TRBV5-1 to TRBJ2-3; a possible D gene is TRBD2 (6 bases). This CDR3 has 17 residues. Germline assignment: CDR1 SGHRS and CDR2 YFSETQ. V gave up 3 bases and J gave up 2 bases, with 19 bases separating them. CDR3 nucleotide sequence: TGCGCCAGCAGCTCGCAGTCCGGGACTGCCTACACAGATACGCAGTATTTT. Protein sequence: CASSSQSGTAYTDTQYF.

The V gene is TRBV27, the J gene TRBJ2-3; 10 bases agree with TRBD2. The CDR3 sequence is 16 residues long. Losses at the gene ends were 3 bases for V and 6 bases for J; bases not matched to a gene: 9. Germline V gene sequence: CDR1 MNHEY, CDR2 SMNVEV (reference sequence). CDR3 sequence: CASSLVPGLAPDTQYF. The CDR3 bases are TGTGCCAGCAGTTTGGTGCCGGGACTAGCGCCTGATACGCAGTATTTT.

This chain connects TRBV5-1 to TRBJ1-1; 9 bases are a match to TRBD1. With V trimmed by 0 bases and J by 4 bases, 4 bases remained unmatched. The CDR3 covers 15 residues. The germline CDR1 and CDR2 sequences are SGHRS and YFSETQ. Written as DNA, the CDR3 is TGCGCCAGCAGCTTGGCCACAGGGGGCGGCACTGAAGCTTTCTTT. It encodes CASSLATGGGTEAFF.

Points on this clone: The same CDR3 arises from other DNA sequences in this sample as well. CDR3 in amino acids: CASSLQGNTEAFF. CDR3 nucleotides: TGTGCCAGCAGTTTACAGGGAAACACTGAAGCTTTCTTT. V gene TRBV28 combines with J gene TRBJ1-1; D may be TRBD1 (5 bases). The V gene lost 2 bases and the J gene lost 2 bases, with 6 bases spanning the gap. The CDR3 runs to 13 residues. Per germline, CDR1 MDHEN and CDR2 SYDVKM.

J is TRBJ1-3 and V is TRBV5-1, with 7 positions matching TRBD1. Germline values: CDR1 SGHRS, CDR2 YFSETQ. J was trimmed by 0 bases and V by 3 bases; bases with no gene match: 9. CDR3 size: 17 residues. CDR3 amino acids: CASSSSRQGFSGNTIYF. As DNA, the CDR3 is TGCGCCAGCAGCTCCTCTAGACAGGGTTTCTCTGGAAACACCATATATTTT.